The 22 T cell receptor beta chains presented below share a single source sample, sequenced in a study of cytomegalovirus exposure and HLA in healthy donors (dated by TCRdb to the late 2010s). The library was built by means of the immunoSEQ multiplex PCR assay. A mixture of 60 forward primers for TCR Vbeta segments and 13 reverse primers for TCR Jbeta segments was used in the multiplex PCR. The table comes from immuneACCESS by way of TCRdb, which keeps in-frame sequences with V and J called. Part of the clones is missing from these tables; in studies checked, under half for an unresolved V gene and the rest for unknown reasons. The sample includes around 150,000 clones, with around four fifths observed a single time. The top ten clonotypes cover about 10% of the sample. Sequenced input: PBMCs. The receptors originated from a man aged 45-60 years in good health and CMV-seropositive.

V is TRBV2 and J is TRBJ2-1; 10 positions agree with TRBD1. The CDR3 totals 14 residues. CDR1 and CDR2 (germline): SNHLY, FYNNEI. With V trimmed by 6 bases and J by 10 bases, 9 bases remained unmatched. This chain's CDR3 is CASSLDRGYSEQFF. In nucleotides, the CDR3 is TGTGCCAGCAGCTTGGACAGGGGGTATTCAGAGCAGTTCTTC.

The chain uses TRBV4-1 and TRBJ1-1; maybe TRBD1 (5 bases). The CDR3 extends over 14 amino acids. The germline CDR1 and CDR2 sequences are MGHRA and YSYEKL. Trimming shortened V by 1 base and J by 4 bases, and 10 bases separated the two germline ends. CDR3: CASSQGQSPTEAFF. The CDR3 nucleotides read TGCGCCAGCAGCCAAGGACAGAGTCCCACTGAAGCTTTCTTT.

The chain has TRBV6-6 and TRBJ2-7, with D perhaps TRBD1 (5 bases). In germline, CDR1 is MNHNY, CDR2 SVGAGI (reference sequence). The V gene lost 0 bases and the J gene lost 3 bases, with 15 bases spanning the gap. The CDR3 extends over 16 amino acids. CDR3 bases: TGTGCCAGCAGTTACTCGTATGGGGCAGGGAACTACGAGCAGTACTTC. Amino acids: CASSYSYGAGNYEQYF.

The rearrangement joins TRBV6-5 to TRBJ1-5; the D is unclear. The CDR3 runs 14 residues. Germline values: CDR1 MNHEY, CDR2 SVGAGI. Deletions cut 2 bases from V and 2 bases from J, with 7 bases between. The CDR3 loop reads CASSYREGNQPQHF. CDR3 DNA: TGTGCCAGCAGTTACAGGGAGGGCAATCAGCCCCAGCATTTT.

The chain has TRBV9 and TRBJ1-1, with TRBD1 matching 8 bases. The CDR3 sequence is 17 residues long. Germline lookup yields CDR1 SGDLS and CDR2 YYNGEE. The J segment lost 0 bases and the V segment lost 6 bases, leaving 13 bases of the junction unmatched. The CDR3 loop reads CASTQGPGGLMNTEAFF. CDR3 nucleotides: TGTGCCAGCACCCAGGGCCCAGGGGGCCTTATGAACACTGAAGCTTTCTTT.

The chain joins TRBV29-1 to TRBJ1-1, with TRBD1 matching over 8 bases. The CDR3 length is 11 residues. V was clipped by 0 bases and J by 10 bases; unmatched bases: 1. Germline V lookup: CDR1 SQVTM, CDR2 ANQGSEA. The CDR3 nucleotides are TGCAGCGTTGAAGAGGGACAGGTAGCTTTCTTT. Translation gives CSVEEGQVAFF.

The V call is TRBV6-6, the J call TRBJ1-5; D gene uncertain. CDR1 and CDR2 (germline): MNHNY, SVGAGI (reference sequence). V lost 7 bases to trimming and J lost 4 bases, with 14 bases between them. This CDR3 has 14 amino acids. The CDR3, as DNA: TGTGCCAGCATTTCGGACGGACTAAATCAGCCCCAGCATTTT. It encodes CASISDGLNQPQHF.

The CDR3 DNA sequence: TGTGCCAGCAGCTACAGATTCTCTGGGGCCAACGTCCTGACTTTC. Protein: CASSYRFSGANVLTF. The chain links TRBV7-2 to TRBJ2-6; unclear D gene. The V end lost 4 bases, the J end lost 0 bases, and 7 bases lay between the germline ends. Germline-derived CDR1 and CDR2 are SGHTA and FQGNSA. The CDR3 has 15 residues.

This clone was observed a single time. The CDR3 nucleotides read TGTGCCAGCAGGTATCCCGCCGGCCGAGGGAGCGACGAGCAGTACTTC. Translating it yields CASRYPAGRGSDEQYF. J is TRBJ2-7 and V is TRBV7-9, with D possibly being TRBD2 (5 bases). The CDR3 sequence is 16 residues long. V was pared by 6 bases and J by 5 bases, with 23 bases between. Germline CDR1 reads SEHNR; CDR2 reads FQNEAQ (reference sequence).

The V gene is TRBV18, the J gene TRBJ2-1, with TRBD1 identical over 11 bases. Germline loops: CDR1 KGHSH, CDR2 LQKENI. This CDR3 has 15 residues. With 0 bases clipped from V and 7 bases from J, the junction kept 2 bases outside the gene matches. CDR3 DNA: TGTGCCAGCTCACCACCCGGACAGGGGGCTAATGAGCAGTTCTTC. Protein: CASSPPGQGANEQFF.

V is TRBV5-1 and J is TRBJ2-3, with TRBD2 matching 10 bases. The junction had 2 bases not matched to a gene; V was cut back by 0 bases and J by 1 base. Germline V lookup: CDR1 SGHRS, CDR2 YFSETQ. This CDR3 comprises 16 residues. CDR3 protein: CASSLVLAGGTDTQYF. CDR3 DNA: TGCGCCAGCAGCTTGGTGCTAGCGGGGGGCACAGATACGCAGTATTTT.

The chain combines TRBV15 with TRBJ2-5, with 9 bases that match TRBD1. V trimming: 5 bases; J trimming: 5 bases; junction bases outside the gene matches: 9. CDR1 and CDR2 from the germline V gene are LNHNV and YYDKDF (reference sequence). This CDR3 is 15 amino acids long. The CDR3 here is CATSSSPGQGETQYF. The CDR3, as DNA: TGTGCCACCAGCTCGTCACCGGGACAGGGTGAGACCCAGTACTTC.

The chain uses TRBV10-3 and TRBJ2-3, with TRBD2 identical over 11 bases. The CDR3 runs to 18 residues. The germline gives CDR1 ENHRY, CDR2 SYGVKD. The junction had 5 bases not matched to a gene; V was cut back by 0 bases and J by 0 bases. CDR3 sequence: CAISESTSGVTSTDTQYF. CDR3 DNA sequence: TGTGCCATCAGTGAGTCGACTAGCGGGGTTACTAGCACAGATACGCAGTATTTT.

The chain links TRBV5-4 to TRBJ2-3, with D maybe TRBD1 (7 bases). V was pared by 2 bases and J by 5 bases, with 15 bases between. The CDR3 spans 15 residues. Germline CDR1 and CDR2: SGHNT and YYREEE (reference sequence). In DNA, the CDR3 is TGTGCCAGCAGCTTAGCTTCAGGGGGAGGAGATACGCAGTATTTT. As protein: CASSLASGGGDTQYF.

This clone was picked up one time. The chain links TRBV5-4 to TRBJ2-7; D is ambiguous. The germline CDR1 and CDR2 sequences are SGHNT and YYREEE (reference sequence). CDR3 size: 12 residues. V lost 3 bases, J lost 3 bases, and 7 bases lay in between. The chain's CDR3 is CASSYMYYEQYF. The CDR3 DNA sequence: TGTGCCAGCAGCTACATGTACTACGAGCAGTACTTC.

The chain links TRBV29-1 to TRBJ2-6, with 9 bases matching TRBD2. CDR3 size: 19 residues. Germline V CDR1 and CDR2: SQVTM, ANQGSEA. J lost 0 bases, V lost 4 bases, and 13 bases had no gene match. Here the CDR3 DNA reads TGCAGCGTTGGCGGGACTAGCCATTATCAGCACTCTGGGGCCAACGTCCTGACTTTC. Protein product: CSVGGTSHYQHSGANVLTF. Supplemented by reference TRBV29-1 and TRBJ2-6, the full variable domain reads SAVISQKPSRDICQRGTSLTIQCQVDSQVTMMFWYRQQPGQSLTLIATANQGSEATYESGFVIDKFPISRPNLTFSTLTVSNMSPEDSSIYLCSVGGTSHYQHSGANVLTFGAGSRLTVL.

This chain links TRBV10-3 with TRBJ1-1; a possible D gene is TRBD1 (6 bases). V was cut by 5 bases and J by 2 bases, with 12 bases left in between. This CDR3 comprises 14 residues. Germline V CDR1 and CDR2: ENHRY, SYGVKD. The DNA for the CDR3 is TGTGCCATCAGTCCCGGGACAACAAACACTGAAGCTTTCTTT. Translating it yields CAISPGTTNTEAFF.

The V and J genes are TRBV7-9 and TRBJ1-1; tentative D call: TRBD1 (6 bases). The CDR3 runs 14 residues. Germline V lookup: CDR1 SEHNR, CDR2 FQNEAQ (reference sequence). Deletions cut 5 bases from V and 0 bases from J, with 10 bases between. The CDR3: CASSEGGVNTEAFF. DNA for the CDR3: TGTGCCAGCAGCGAAGGGGGGGTGAACACTGAAGCTTTCTTT.

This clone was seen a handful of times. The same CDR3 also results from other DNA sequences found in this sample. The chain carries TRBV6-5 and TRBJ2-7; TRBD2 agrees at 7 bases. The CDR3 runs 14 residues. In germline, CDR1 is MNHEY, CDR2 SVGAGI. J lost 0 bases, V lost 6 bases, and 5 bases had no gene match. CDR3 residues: CASRRERSSYEQYF. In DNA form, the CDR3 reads TGTGCCAGCAGGCGGGAGAGGAGCTCCTACGAGCAGTACTTC.

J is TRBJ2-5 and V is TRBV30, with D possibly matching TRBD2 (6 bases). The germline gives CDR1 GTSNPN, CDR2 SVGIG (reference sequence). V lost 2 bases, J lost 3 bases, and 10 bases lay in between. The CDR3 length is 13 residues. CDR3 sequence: CAWSTGLKETQYF. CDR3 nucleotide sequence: TGTGCCTGGAGTACGGGACTTAAAGAGACCCAGTACTTC.

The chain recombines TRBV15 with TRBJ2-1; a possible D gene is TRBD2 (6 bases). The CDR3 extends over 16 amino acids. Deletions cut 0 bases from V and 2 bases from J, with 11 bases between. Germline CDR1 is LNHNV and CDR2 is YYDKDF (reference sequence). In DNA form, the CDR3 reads TGTGCCACCAGCAGAGATCGTAGCGGTACCTACAATGAGCAGTTCTTC. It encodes CATSRDRSGTYNEQFF.

The CDR3 DNA follows: TGTGCCAGTAGTGCCCAGGGCTACGAGCAGTACTTC. This codes for CASSAQGYEQYF. The chain has TRBV19 and TRBJ2-7, with D possibly matching TRBD1 (5 bases). The ends were cut back, 5 bases at V and 3 bases at J, with 8 bases in the middle. This CDR3 spans 12 amino acids. Germline lookup yields CDR1 LNHDA and CDR2 SQIVND (reference sequence).